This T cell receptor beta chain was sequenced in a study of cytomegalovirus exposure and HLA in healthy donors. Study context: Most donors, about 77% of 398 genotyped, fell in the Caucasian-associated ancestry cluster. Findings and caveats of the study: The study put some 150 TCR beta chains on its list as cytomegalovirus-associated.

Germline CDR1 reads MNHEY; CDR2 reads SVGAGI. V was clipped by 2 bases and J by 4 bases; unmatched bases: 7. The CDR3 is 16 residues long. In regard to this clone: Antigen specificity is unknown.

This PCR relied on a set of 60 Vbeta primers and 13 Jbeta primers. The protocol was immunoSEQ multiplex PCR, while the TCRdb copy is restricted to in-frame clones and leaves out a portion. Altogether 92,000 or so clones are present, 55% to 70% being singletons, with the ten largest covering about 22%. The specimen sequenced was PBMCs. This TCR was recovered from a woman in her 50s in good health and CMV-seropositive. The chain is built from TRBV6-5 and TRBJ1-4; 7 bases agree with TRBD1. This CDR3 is CASSYGGTAGNEKLFF. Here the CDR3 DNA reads TGTGCCAGCAGTTACGGTGGGACAGCTGGTAATGAAAAACTGTTTTTT.